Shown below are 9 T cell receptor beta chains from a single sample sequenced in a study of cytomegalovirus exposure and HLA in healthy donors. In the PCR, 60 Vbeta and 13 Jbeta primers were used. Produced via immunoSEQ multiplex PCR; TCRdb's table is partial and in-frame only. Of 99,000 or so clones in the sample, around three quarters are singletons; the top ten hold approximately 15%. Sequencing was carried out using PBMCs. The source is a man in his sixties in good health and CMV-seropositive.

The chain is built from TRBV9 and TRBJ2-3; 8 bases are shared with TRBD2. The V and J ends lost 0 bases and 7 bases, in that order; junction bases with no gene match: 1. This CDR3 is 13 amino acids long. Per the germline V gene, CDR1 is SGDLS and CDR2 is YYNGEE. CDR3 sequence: CASSVAGGHTQYF. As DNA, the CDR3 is TGTGCCAGCAGCGTAGCGGGGGGGCATACGCAGTATTTT.

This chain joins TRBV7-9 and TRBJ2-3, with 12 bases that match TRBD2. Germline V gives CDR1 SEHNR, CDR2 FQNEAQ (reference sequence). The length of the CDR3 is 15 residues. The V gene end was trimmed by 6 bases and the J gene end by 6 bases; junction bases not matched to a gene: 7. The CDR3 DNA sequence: TGTGCCAGCAGACCCGGGACTAGCGGGTTTGATACGCAGTATTTT. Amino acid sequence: CASRPGTSGFDTQYF.

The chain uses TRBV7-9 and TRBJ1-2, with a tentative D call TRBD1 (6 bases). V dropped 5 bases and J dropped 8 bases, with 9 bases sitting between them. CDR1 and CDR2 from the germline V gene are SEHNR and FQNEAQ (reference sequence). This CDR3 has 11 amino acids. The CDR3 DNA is TGTGCCAGCAGCGGGACACGCGGCTACACCTTC. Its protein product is CASSGTRGYTF. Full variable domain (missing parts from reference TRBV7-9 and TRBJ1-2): DTGVSQNPRHKITKRGQNVTFRCDPISEHNRLYWYRQTLGQGPEFLTYFQNEAQLEKSRLLSDRFSAERPKGSFSTLEIQRTEQGDSAMYLCASSGTRGYTFGSGTRLTVV.

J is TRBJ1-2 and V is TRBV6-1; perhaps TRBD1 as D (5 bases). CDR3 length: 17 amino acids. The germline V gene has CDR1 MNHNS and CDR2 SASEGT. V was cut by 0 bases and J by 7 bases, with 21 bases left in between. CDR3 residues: CASSEAAAGYSQSGYTF. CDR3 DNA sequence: TGTGCCAGCAGTGAAGCGGCGGCAGGGTATTCTCAGAGTGGCTACACCTTC.

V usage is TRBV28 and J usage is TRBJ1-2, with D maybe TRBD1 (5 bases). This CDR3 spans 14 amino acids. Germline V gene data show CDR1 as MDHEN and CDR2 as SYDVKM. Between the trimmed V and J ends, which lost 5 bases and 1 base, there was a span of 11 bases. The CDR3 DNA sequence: TGTGCCAGCAGTCATGCCAGGGTTAACTATGGCTACACCTTC. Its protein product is CASSHARVNYGYTF.

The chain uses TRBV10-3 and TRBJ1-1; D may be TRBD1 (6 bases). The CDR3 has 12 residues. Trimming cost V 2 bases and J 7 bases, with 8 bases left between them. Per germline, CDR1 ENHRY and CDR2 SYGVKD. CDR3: CAISERGFEAFF. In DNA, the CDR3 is TGTGCCATCAGTGAGAGGGGGTTTGAAGCTTTCTTT.

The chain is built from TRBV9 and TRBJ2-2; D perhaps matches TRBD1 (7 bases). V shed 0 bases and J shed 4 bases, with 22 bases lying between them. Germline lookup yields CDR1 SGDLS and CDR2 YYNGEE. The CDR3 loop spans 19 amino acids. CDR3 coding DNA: TGTGCCAGCAGCGTAGGAGTTGGAGGGGGCCTCAAGGGCACCGGGGAGCTGTTTTTT. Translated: CASSVGVGGGLKGTGELFF.

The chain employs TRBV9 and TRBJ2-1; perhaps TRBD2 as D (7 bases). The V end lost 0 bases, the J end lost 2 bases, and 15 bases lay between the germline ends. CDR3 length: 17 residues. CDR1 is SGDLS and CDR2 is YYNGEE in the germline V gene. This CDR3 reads CASSVGGGEGAYNEQFF. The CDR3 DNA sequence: TGTGCCAGCAGCGTAGGAGGAGGGGAGGGGGCCTACAATGAGCAGTTCTTC.

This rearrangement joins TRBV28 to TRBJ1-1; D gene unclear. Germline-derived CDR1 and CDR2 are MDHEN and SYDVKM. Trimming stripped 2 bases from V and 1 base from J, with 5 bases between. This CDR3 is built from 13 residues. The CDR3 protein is CASSLTGNTEAFF. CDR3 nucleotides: TGTGCCAGCAGTTTAACGGGGAACACTGAAGCTTTCTTT.